Below, 21 T cell receptor beta chains from the same sample are listed, as sequenced in a study of memory CD8 T cells in hepatitis C reinfection. Sample time point: pre-reinfection, 55 to 20 weeks before reinfection detection. TCR sequencing was done directly ex vivo on sorted cells, without expansion in vitro. Libraries were prepared by immunoSEQ multiplex PCR; TCRdb keeps only in-frame clonotypes and omits some of them. The sample shows 50,000 or so clones, nearly 90% of them seen only once. The sequencing sample was made of naive CD8+ T cells sorted from blood. The receptors come from a man aged 18-30 years with hepatitis C virus infection.

This rearrangement joins TRBV19 to TRBJ2-1, with D unresolved. CDR1 and CDR2 from the germline V gene are LNHDA and SQIVND (reference sequence). The CDR3 spans 16 residues. Trimming shortened V by 0 bases and J by 0 bases, and 9 bases separated the two germline ends. The CDR3 is CASSIDSSDSYNEQFF. The CDR3 nucleotides read TGTGCCAGTAGTATAGATAGTAGTGACTCCTACAATGAGCAGTTCTTC.

The gene calls are TRBV30 and TRBJ2-2; 7 bases are shared with TRBD2. There are 14 residues in the CDR3. The trim removed 4 bases at V and 5 bases at J, leaving 7 bases unmatched. From germline, CDR1 is GTSNPN and CDR2 SVGIG (reference sequence). This CDR3 reads CAWTFGGGTGELFF. The CDR3 DNA is TGTGCCTGGACGTTTGGGGGAGGGACCGGGGAGCTGTTTTTT. The full variable domain, in which reference TRBV30 and TRBJ2-2 provide the parts outside the CDR3, is SQTIHQWPATLVQPVGSPLSLECTVEGTSNPNLYWYRQAAGRGLQLLFYSVGIGQISSEVPQNLSASRPQDRQFILSSKKLLLSDSGFYLCAWTFGGGTGELFFGEGSRLTVL.

This clone is a singleton in its sample. The chain recombines TRBV12-5 with TRBJ1-2; 7 nucleotides agree with TRBD1. The germline V gene encodes CDR1 LGHNT and CDR2 FRNRAP. With 6 bases clipped from V and 0 bases from J, the junction kept 4 bases outside the gene matches. The CDR3 sequence is 14 residues long. The CDR3 nucleotides read TGTGCTAGTGGCCAGGGACAGACTAACTATGGCTACACCTTC. Translated: CASGQGQTNYGYTF.

This clone was observed a few times. The chain carries TRBV6-1 and TRBJ1-1; 7 bases match TRBD1. The J segment lost 0 bases and the V segment lost 4 bases, leaving 8 bases of the junction unmatched. The length of the CDR3 is 16 residues. Germline V CDR1 and CDR2: MNHNS, SASEGT. The CDR3, as DNA: TGTGCCAGCAGTGTCGGGACAGCGTCCATGAACACTGAAGCTTTCTTT. Encoded protein: CASSVGTASMNTEAFF.

This clone has just one count. The chain recombines TRBV7-9 with TRBJ2-7; possibly TRBD2 for D (6 bases). CDR3 length: 13 residues. The V end was cut by 5 bases, the J end by 3 bases, with 11 bases between. The germline V gene encodes CDR1 SEHNR and CDR2 FQNEAQ (reference sequence). DNA for the CDR3: TGTGCCAGCAGCCGGGACTCAGTCTACGAGCAGTACTTC. Translating it yields CASSRDSVYEQYF.

The rearrangement links TRBV19 to TRBJ1-2; TRBD1 matches 10 bases. CDR1 is LNHDA, CDR2 SQIVND, per germline (reference sequence). The length of the CDR3 is 13 residues. V gave up 7 bases and J gave up 8 bases; unmatched junction bases: 7. CDR3 sequence: CASTPTGGDGYTF. The CDR3 DNA follows: TGTGCCAGTACCCCGACAGGGGGCGACGGCTACACCTTC.

A remark on this clone: One end of the junction fails to match germline, which may point to a read error. The chain is built from TRBV5-4 and TRBJ2-1, with D perhaps matching TRBD2 (6 bases). Germline V gives CDR1 SGHNT, CDR2 YYREEE (reference sequence). The CDR3 runs 14 residues. CDR3 in amino acids: CAGRDSSSYNEQFF. CDR3 sequence (DNA): TGTGCCGGCAGGGACTCGAGCTCCTACAATGAGCAGTTCTTC.

The J gene is TRBJ2-4, the V gene TRBV19, with 7 bases lining up with TRBD1. CDR1 and CDR2 (germline): LNHDA, SQIVND (reference sequence). V shed 8 bases, J shed 6 bases, and the junction held 10 bases outside the gene matches. The CDR3 is 14 amino acids. CDR3 nucleotides: TGTGCCAGTGATACAGGGGTTCGGGGAAACATTCAGTACTTC. It translates to CASDTGVRGNIQYF.

This chain connects TRBV5-1 to TRBJ1-5; 8 bases line up with TRBD1. V lost 3 bases to trimming and J lost 6 bases; unmatched junction nucleotides: 14. The CDR3 is 17 amino acids. The germline V gene encodes CDR1 SGHRS and CDR2 YFSETQ. The DNA of the CDR3 is TGCGCCAGCAGCTCCCGGGACAGGTATCCCCGTCTTCAGCCCCAGCATTTT. Its translation: CASSSRDRYPRLQPQHF.

The chain joins TRBV7-9 to TRBJ2-5; TRBD2 aligns across 8 bases. With 1 base clipped from V and 1 base from J, the junction kept 8 bases outside the gene matches. This CDR3 region has 17 residues. The V gene's germline CDR1 is SEHNR and CDR2 FQNEAQ (reference sequence). The CDR3 coding sequence is TGTGCCAGCAGCTTAGGGTGGGGACTAGATATCCAAGAGACCCAGTACTTC. Amino acids: CASSLGWGLDIQETQYF.

Regarding this clone: Other DNA sequences in this specimen translate into the identical CDR3. The chain combines TRBV11-3 with TRBJ2-1; D is perhaps TRBD2 (5 bases). Germline lookup yields CDR1 SGHNT and CDR2 YENEEA. The CDR3 is 14 residues long. V lost 2 bases and J 5 bases, leaving 10 bases between the germline ends. The CDR3 nucleotides are TGTGCCAGCAGCTTACTGGCGGGTAACAATGAGCAGTTCTTC. Amino acids: CASSLLAGNNEQFF.

The V call is TRBV10-1, the J call TRBJ1-5, with a tentative D call TRBD1 (5 bases). The CDR3 covers 14 residues. Germline V gives CDR1 WNHNN, CDR2 SYGVQD (reference sequence). The ends were cut back, 10 bases at V and 4 bases at J, with 17 bases in the middle. CDR3 protein: CATSIRRGNQPQHF. CDR3 sequence (DNA): TGCGCCACCTCGATCAGGCGGGGGAATCAGCCCCAGCATTTT.

The chain carries TRBV11-2 and TRBJ2-3; 12 bases agree with TRBD2. The CDR3 length is 19 residues. CDR1 is SGHAT, CDR2 FQNNGV, per germline. The trim removed 1 base at V and 1 base at J, leaving 9 bases unmatched. Written as DNA, the CDR3 is TGTGCCAGCAGCTTAGCGGCTAGCGGGGGGGCCATGGGCACAGATACGCAGTATTTT. Protein: CASSLAASGGAMGTDTQYF.

The chain has TRBV7-2 and TRBJ1-1, with a possible D match to TRBD1 (5 bases). Germline values: CDR1 SGHTA, CDR2 FQGNSA. The CDR3 runs to 16 residues. V was pared by 0 bases and J by 3 bases, with 14 bases between. In nucleotides, the CDR3 is TGTGCCAGCAGCTTAGCGTTGGCGGGGGGGGACACTGAAGCTTTCTTT. This codes for CASSLALAGGDTEAFF.

The chain is built from TRBV2 and TRBJ1-4; a weak D match, TRBD1 (6 bases). V was clipped by 9 bases and J by 0 bases, with 17 bases between them. This CDR3 spans 16 amino acids. Germline CDR1 is SNHLY and CDR2 is FYNNEI. Here the CDR3 reads CASTTGVVATNEKLFF. CDR3 nucleotide sequence: TGTGCCAGTACGACAGGTGTAGTTGCAACTAATGAAAAACTGTTTTTT.

The V call is TRBV10-3, the J call TRBJ2-7, with D possibly being TRBD2 (7 bases). The CDR3 is 12 amino acids. Trimming cost V 4 bases and J 5 bases, with 9 bases left between them. Germline assignment: CDR1 ENHRY and CDR2 SYGVKD. CDR3 nucleotides: TGTGCCATCAGTGCGGGGGGCAACGAGCAGTACGTC. Its protein product is CAISAGGNEQYV.

The chain couples TRBV6-6 to TRBJ2-3; 7 bases agree with TRBD2. The CDR3 covers 15 residues. Trimming removed 5 bases from V and 1 base from J; junction bases left unmatched: 6. Germline lookup yields CDR1 MNHNY and CDR2 SVGAGI (reference sequence). The CDR3, as DNA: TGTGCCAGCAGTCTAGACGCGGGGGGCACAGATACGCAGTATTTT. Protein: CASSLDAGGTDTQYF.

The rearrangement links TRBV2 to TRBJ1-1; 7 bases map to TRBD1. The length of the CDR3 is 14 residues. J lost 2 bases, V lost 8 bases, and 8 bases had no gene match. CDR1 is SNHLY, CDR2 FYNNEI, per germline. DNA for the CDR3: TGTGCCAGCCTCTTAAGGGACAGTAACACTGAAGCTTTCTTT. Translation: CASLLRDSNTEAFF.

The V call is TRBV19, the J call TRBJ1-5, with no clear D. CDR3 length: 14 amino acids. Germline CDR1 reads LNHDA; CDR2 reads SQIVND (reference sequence). V was trimmed by 4 bases and J by 6 bases, leaving 13 bases between them. CDR3 bases: TGTGCCAGTAGTACTGACGGGCGGGGTCAGCCCCAGCATTTT. It specifies CASSTDGRGQPQHF.

To note about this clone: One end of the junction does not line up with germline, which may come from a read error. The same CDR3 arises from other DNA sequences in this sample as well. This sequence joins TRBV13 and TRBJ2-4, with D possibly being TRBD1 (5 bases). The CDR3 consists of 17 residues. Per the germline V gene, CDR1 is PRHDT and CDR2 is FYEKMQ (reference sequence). The CDR3 region has the DNA TGTGCCAGCAGCTCCTTTGAAGGGGCGACAGCCAAAAACATTCAATACTTC. Translating it yields CASSSFEGATAKNIQYF.

The rearrangement joins TRBV7-9 to TRBJ1-2; D unclear. Germline V CDR1 and CDR2: SEHNR, FQNEAQ (reference sequence). Trimming stripped 5 bases from V and 4 bases from J, with 14 bases between. The CDR3 contains 14 residues. The CDR3 here is CASSIWTDGYGYTF. In nucleotides, the CDR3 is TGTGCCAGCAGCATTTGGACTGACGGCTATGGCTACACCTTC.